Sequencing of this T cell receptor beta chain was carried out in a study of TIL therapy for anti-PD-1-resistant metastatic lung cancer. Specified time point: pre-treatment sample, taken before nivolumab and TIL therapy. This was the immunoSEQ v3 assay. Measured with immunoSEQ multiplex PCR; TCRdb has only the in-frame clones, and not every one. The sample records roughly 54,000 clones, around 87% being singletons. Per the germline V gene, CDR1 is LGHDT and CDR2 is YNNKEL (reference sequence). Between the trimmed V and J ends, which lost 0 bases and 3 bases, there was a span of 8 bases. The CDR3 sequence is 14 residues long.

The chain has TRBV3-1 (or the pseudogene TRBV3-2) and TRBJ2-5; no reliable D call. The TCR comes from a person aged 25-85 years with non-small cell lung cancer. Here the sequenced sample was blood, taken at baseline. The CDR3, as DNA: TGTGCCAGCAGCCAAGAGATGAGAAAAGAGACCCAGTACTTC. Amino acid sequence: CASSQEMRKETQYF.